This is a list of T cell receptor beta chains from one sample in a study of cytotoxic CD8 clonotypes in ibrutinib-treated CLL. This table comes from immunoSEQ multiplex PCR, and its TCRdb copy is limited to in-frame clones, with some not included. This table has 68,000 or so clones, approximately 71% appearing once. The specimen comprised PBMCs, sampled after 12 months of ibrutinib treatment. These receptors came from a human donor with chronic lymphocytic leukemia. Each CDR3 is given without its conserved first and last residue.

V gene: TRBV7-2
CDR3 protein: TSSIEWGYT

V gene: TRBV9
CDR3 protein: ASSGTSGGGYNEQF

V gene: TRBV9
CDR3 protein: ASSPGTGLNQPQH

V gene: TRBV14
CDR3 protein: ASSPIAVLSTDTQY

V gene: TRBV5-6
CDR3 protein: ASSLGTGGYYGYT

V gene: TRBV5-6
CDR3 protein: ASSLGFGGLSYEQY

V gene: TRBV30
CDR3 protein: AWNWDTLNSPLH

V gene: TRBV2
CDR3 protein: ASSSGTGVAPLH

V gene: TRBV19
CDR3 protein: ASSNPGEVTGELF

V gene: TRBV18
CDR3 protein: ASSPGHGGQGHNEQF